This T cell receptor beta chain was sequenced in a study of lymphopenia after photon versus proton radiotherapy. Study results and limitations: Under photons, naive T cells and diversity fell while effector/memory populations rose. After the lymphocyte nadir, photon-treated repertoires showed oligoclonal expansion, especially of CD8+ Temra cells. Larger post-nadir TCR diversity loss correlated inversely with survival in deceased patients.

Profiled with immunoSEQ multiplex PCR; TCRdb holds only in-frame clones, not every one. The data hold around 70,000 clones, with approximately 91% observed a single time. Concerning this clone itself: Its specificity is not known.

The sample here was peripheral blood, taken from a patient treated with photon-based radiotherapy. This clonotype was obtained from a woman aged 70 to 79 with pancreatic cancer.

The CDR3 here is CASSIVLVNEQFF. CDR3 nucleotide sequence: TGTGCCAGTAGTATAGTTTTGGTTAATGAGCAGTTCTTC. The rearrangement links TRBV19 to TRBJ2-1; D is undetermined. The V gene lost 1 base and the J gene lost 7 bases, with 8 bases spanning the gap. The CDR3 totals 13 residues. CDR1 is LNHDA and CDR2 is SQIVND in the germline V gene (reference sequence).